Listed below are T cell receptor beta chains from one sample, sequenced in a study of OX40 agonist ivuxolimab in advanced cancers. TCRdb's table, derived via immunoSEQ multiplex PCR, lists solely in-frame clones and lacks some. The sample records some 54,000 clones, 84% being singletons. Specimen: CD4+ or CD8+ T cells sorted from blood, collected in a trial of the OX40 agonist ivuxolimab. The receptors come from an adult with an advanced solid tumor such as melanoma, head and neck, liver or kidney cancer. Both conserved end residues are part of each CDR3. The order of the fields is V gene, D gene, clone size, J gene, CDR3 protein, CDR3 DNA. D genes are given only for firm matches. Clone size is not always given. Where it is, it says once, few, many or a class for expanded clones.

TRBV28	-	-	TRBJ2-1	CASNYGDYNEQFF	TGTGCCAGCAATTACGGGGATTATAATGAGCAGTTCTTC
TRBV11-1	TRBD1	-	TRBJ2-2	CASSLTTPGQGAVGELFF	TGTGCCAGCAGCCTCACGACGCCGGGACAGGGGGCTGTCGGGGAGCTGTTTTTT
TRBV28	TRBD1	-	TRBJ2-2	CASRPTDRVYTGELFF	TGTGCCAGCAGGCCAACGGACAGGGTGTACACCGGGGAGCTGTTTTTT
TRBV6-1	TRBD2	-	TRBJ2-7	CASAGKRESYEQYF	TGTGCCAGCGCCGGTAAGCGGGAGTCCTACGAGCAGTACTTC
TRBV11-2	TRBD2	-	TRBJ2-1	CASSFGRGINEQFF	TGTGCCAGCAGCTTTGGGAGGGGCATTAATGAGCAGTTCTTC
TRBV29-1	TRBD1	-	TRBJ1-4	CSVALTGGDEKLFF	TGCAGCGTCGCATTGACAGGGGGAGATGAAAAACTGTTTTTT
TRBV27	TRBD1	-	TRBJ2-7	CASRRTGSSYEQYF	TGTGCCAGCAGGCGGACAGGGTCCTCCTACGAGCAGTACTTC
TRBV30	TRBD2	-	TRBJ2-1	CAWSLGGNEQFF	TGTGCCTGGAGTCTGGGGGGGAATGAGCAGTTCTTC
TRBV28	-	-	TRBJ2-1	CASNEVTYNEQFF	TGTGCCAGCAACGAGGTAACCTACAATGAGCAGTTCTTC
TRBV10-2	TRBD1	once	TRBJ2-7	CASRRGQGVYEQYF	TGCGCCAGCAGGAGGGGACAGGGCGTCTACGAGCAGTACTTC
TRBV19	-	-	TRBJ1-4	CASSETGTYVFF	TGTGCCAGTAGCGAAACCGGGACCTACGTGTTTTTT
TRBV7-8	-	few	TRBJ2-7	CASSLAGGYSYEQYF	TGTGCCAGCAGCTTAGCCGGGGGCTACTCCTACGAGCAGTACTTC
TRBV11-3	-	-	TRBJ2-1	CASSLDGNNEQFF	TGTGCCAGCAGCTTAGATGGAAACAATGAGCAGTTCTTC
TRBV6-6	-	-	TRBJ1-1	CASSYPGGKTEAFF	TGTGCCAGCAGTTATCCTGGCGGGAAGACTGAAGCTTTCTTT
TRBV9	TRBD1	once	TRBJ2-3	CASSVGQGDTQYF	TGTGCCAGCAGCGTCGGACAGGGAGATACGCAGTATTTT
TRBV5-1	-	-	TRBJ2-7	CASNDGAYEQYF	TGCGCCAGTAACGACGGAGCCTACGAGCAGTACTTC
TRBV5-6	-	-	TRBJ1-5	CASTNYVEGQINSNQPQHF	TGTGCCAGCACCAACTATGTGGAGGGTCAGATTAATAGCAATCAGCCCCAGCATTTT
TRBV6-5	-	-	TRBJ1-2	CASSYSGSSYGYTF	TGTGCCAGCAGTTACTCGGGGTCCTCCTATGGCTACACCTTC
TRBV28	-	-	TRBJ2-1	CASSLYSRDFNEQFF	TGTGCCAGCAGTTTATATTCCCGAGACTTCAATGAGCAGTTCTTC
TRBV6-5	TRBD1	-	TRBJ1-5	CASSREGANNQPQHF	TGTGCCAGCAGCCGTGAGGGGGCTAACAATCAGCCCCAGCATTTT
TRBV19	-	medium-sized	TRBJ1-5	CASKTDSLTYSNQPQHF	TGTGCCAGTAAGACCGACAGCCTAACCTATAGCAATCAGCCCCAGCATTTT
TRBV5-1	TRBD1	-	TRBJ1-3	CASSSNAGGFGNTIYF	TGCGCCAGCAGCTCAAATGCAGGGGGATTTGGAAACACCATATATTTT
TRBV20-1	-	-	TRBJ2-7	CSARITGEQYF	TGCAGTGCTAGGATAACGGGGGAGCAGTACTTC
TRBV6-1	-	-	TRBJ1-2	CASSETAELHYGYTF	TGTGCCAGCAGTGAAACGGCAGAGCTGCACTATGGCTACACCTTC
TRBV6-5	TRBD2	-	TRBJ2-5	CASSKGGSEMETQYF	TGTGCCAGCAGCAAAGGCGGGAGTGAGATGGAGACCCAGTACTTC
TRBV18	-	few	TRBJ1-3	CASSPSQVSGNTIYF	TGTGCCAGCTCACCAAGTCAGGTTTCTGGAAACACCATATATTTT
TRBV5-1	-	-	TRBJ2-3	CASSKTASTDTQYF	TGCGCCAGCAGCAAGACAGCTAGCACAGATACGCAGTATTTT
TRBV19	TRBD1	-	TRBJ1-5	CASSGTVNQPQHF	TGTGCCAGTAGTGGGACAGTCAATCAGCCCCAGCATTTT
TRBV7-2	TRBD1	-	TRBJ2-4	CASSGTGGAGGKNIQYF	TGTGCCAGCAGCGGGACAGGGGGCGCGGGGGGCAAAAACATTCAGTACTTC
TRBV29-1	-	-	TRBJ2-7	CSVEDPASYEQYF	TGCAGCGTTGAAGATCCAGCGTCCTACGAGCAGTACTTC
TRBV2	-	-	TRBJ2-7	CASSAGTFYEQYF	TGTGCCAGCAGCGCCGGAACGTTCTACGAGCAGTACTTC
TRBV7-8	-	-	TRBJ1-1	CASSLSGGRAEAFF	TGTGCCAGCAGCTTATCGGGGGGCAGAGCTGAAGCTTTCTTT
TRBV28	-	-	TRBJ1-2	CASSLNGKGYTF	TGTGCCAGCAGTTTAAACGGGAAGGGCTACACCTTC
TRBV5-4	TRBD1	-	TRBJ1-2	CASSSRDRVDGYTF	TGTGCCAGCAGCTCGAGGGACAGGGTGGATGGCTACACCTTC
TRBV30	TRBD1	-	TRBJ1-3	CAWSGAPGGGHSGNTIYF	TGTGCCTGGAGTGGGGCCCCGGGAGGGGGCCACTCTGGAAACACCATATATTTT
TRBV28	-	-	TRBJ1-5	CASTKEGGYNQPQHF	TGTGCCAGCACCAAAGAGGGGGGGTACAATCAGCCCCAGCATTTT
TRBV19	-	-	TRBJ2-7	CASSIELPFYEQYF	TGTGCCAGTAGTATAGAGTTGCCCTTCTACGAGCAGTACTTC
TRBV10-3	-	-	TRBJ2-7	CAISVLSSYEQYF	TGTGCCATCAGTGTACTTAGCAGCTACGAGCAGTACTTC
TRBV5-1	-	-	TRBJ2-1	CASSLWRGETYNEQFF	TGCGCCAGCAGCTTGTGGCGGGGCGAGACCTACAATGAGCAGTTCTTC
TRBV9	TRBD1	-	TRBJ1-2	CASSGGTGEGGYTF	TGTGCCAGCAGCGGAGGGACAGGGGAGGGTGGCTACACCTTC
TRBV9	-	-	TRBJ1-5	CASSPGLSNQPQHF	TGTGCCAGCAGCCCGGGACTCAGCAATCAGCCCCAGCATTTT
TRBV2	-	few	TRBJ1-5	CASSFDSYQPQHF	TGTGCCAGCAGTTTCGACAGCTATCAGCCCCAGCATTTT
TRBV27	TRBD2	-	TRBJ2-2	CVSRRERELFF	TGTGTCAGCAGGCGGGAGCGGGAGCTGTTTTTT
TRBV7-8	-	-	TRBJ1-1	CASSLGRYTEAFF	TGTGCCAGCAGCTTAGGGAGATACACTGAAGCTTTCTTT
TRBV29-1	-	-	TRBJ2-3	CSGGHSTDTQYF	TGCAGCGGAGGCCATTCCACAGATACGCAGTATTTT
TRBV7-2	-	-	TRBJ2-1	CASSSGRSSYNEQFF	TGTGCCAGCAGCTCGGGACGGAGCTCCTACAATGAGCAGTTCTTC
TRBV27	TRBD2	-	TRBJ2-1	CASRPNSGIVDEQFF	TGTGCCAGCAGGCCTAATAGCGGGATTGTTGATGAGCAGTTCTTC
TRBV9	-	once	TRBJ2-2	CASSVGSGTSNTGELFF	TGTGCCAGCAGCGTTGGTAGCGGCACTTCCAACACCGGGGAGCTGTTTTTT
TRBV14	TRBD2	few	TRBJ2-5	CASSQDIAGTGETQYF	TGTGCCAGCAGCCAAGATATAGCGGGTACTGGAGAGACCCAGTACTTC
TRBV2	-	-	TRBJ2-1	CASSVPGRDEQFF	TGTGCCAGCAGTGTCCCAGGGCGGGATGAGCAGTTCTTC
TRBV7-2	-	-	TRBJ1-5	CASSLREQPQHF	TGTGCCAGCAGCTTAAGGGAACAGCCCCAGCATTTT
TRBV28	-	-	TRBJ2-7	CASSLLMLRQPHEQYF	TGTGCCAGCAGTTTATTGATGTTACGACAGCCCCACGAGCAGTACTTC
TRBV4-1	-	-	TRBJ1-1	CASSRLSDTIMAEAFF	TGCGCCAGCAGCCGGCTCTCGGACACTATCATGGCTGAAGCTTTCTTT
TRBV6-1	TRBD1	-	TRBJ2-1	CASNGQGARNEQFF	TGTGCCAGCAACGGACAGGGGGCGCGCAATGAGCAGTTCTTC
TRBV6-6	-	-	TRBJ2-1	CASSYSTWGFRFF	TGTGCCAGCAGTTACTCGACGTGGGGTTTTCGGTTCTTC